The 10 T cell receptor beta chains below all came from one sample that was sequenced in a study of cytomegalovirus exposure and HLA in healthy donors. 13 Jbeta primers and 60 Vbeta primers were used for the PCR. Here immunoSEQ multiplex PCR was the method, and the copy in TCRdb shows in-frame clones only, minus some. The repertoire consists of approximately 180,000 clones, with roughly 87% occurring once and the leading ten covering more than 0.2%. Sequencing was done on a sample of PBMCs. These receptor sequences come from a girl in the first two years of life in good health and CMV-seronegative.

J is TRBJ2-1 and V is TRBV4-1, with a tentative D call TRBD1 (6 bases). Germline V lookup: CDR1 MGHRA, CDR2 YSYEKL. This CDR3 region has 16 residues. V was clipped by 0 bases and J by 3 bases, with 12 bases between them. The CDR3 DNA reads TGCGCCAGCAGCCAAGACTGGAACAGGGACTACAATGAGCAGTTCTTC. Encoded protein: CASSQDWNRDYNEQFF.

This chain uses TRBV27 with TRBJ1-6; D perhaps matches TRBD1 (5 bases). CDR1 and CDR2 (germline): MNHEY, SMNVEV (reference sequence). V was shortened by 4 bases and J by 0 bases, with 10 bases between the two germline ends. CDR3 length equals 16 residues. CDR3 bases: TGTGCCAGCAGTTCATCAGGGAGCTCCTATAATTCACCCCTCCACTTT. Encoded protein: CASSSSGSSYNSPLHF.

V is TRBV7-6 and J is TRBJ2-1; TRBD2 is a possible D gene (7 bases). The CDR3 runs to 15 residues. The germline V and J ends were trimmed by 5 bases and 7 bases, with 18 bases remaining between them. Germline V gives CDR1 SGHVS, CDR2 FNYEAQ. The CDR3 region is CASSLRGGRGNEQFF. CDR3 nucleotide sequence: TGTGCCAGCAGCCTGAGAGGGGGGCGGGGGAATGAGCAGTTCTTC.

V gene TRBV7-8 combines with J gene TRBJ2-7; 9 bases line up with TRBD1. This CDR3 contains 14 residues. V dropped 5 bases and J dropped 6; count of bases not matched to a gene: 8. Germline lookup yields CDR1 SGHVS and CDR2 FQNEAQ. This chain's CDR3 is CASSPGTGIAEQYF. The CDR3 coding sequence is TGTGCCAGCAGCCCAGGGACAGGGATCGCCGAGCAGTACTTC.

The J gene is TRBJ1-2, the V gene TRBV19; D is perhaps TRBD1 (5 bases). Germline assignment: CDR1 LNHDA and CDR2 SQIVND (reference sequence). Trimming cost V 6 bases and J 2 bases, with 10 bases left between them. CDR3 size: 13 residues. The CDR3 coding sequence is TGTGCCAGTAGAGGGGTCAGGAACTATGGCTACACCTTC. Translated, it gives CASRGVRNYGYTF.

This chain joins TRBV6-1 and TRBJ2-7; D may be TRBD1 (5 bases). The CDR3 totals 13 residues. The germline V gene has CDR1 MNHNS and CDR2 SASEGT. Trimming left V 4 bases short and J 5 bases short, with 12 bases between. CDR3 in DNA: TGTGCCAGCAGTGCCCAGGGTGTTGACGAGCAGTACTTC. Amino acids: CASSAQGVDEQYF.

This rearrangement joins TRBV18 to TRBJ1-2; D is ambiguous. Germline assignment: CDR1 KGHSH and CDR2 LQKENI. CDR3 length equals 12 residues. V gave up 5 bases and J gave up 6 bases, with 10 bases separating them. The CDR3 here is CASSAALDGYTF. CDR3 nucleotide sequence: TGTGCCAGCTCAGCGGCCCTGGATGGCTACACCTTC.

The chain links TRBV11-3 to TRBJ2-3; no clear D. The CDR3 sequence is 12 residues long. Germline CDR1 and CDR2: SGHNT and YENEEA. Deletions cut 2 bases from V and 6 bases from J, with 6 bases between. The DNA of the CDR3 is TGTGCCAGCAGCTTACGAGAGGATACGCAGTATTTT. Translating gives CASSLREDTQYF.

The genes are TRBV5-5 and TRBJ2-2, with a possible D match to TRBD1 (5 bases). CDR3 length: 15 residues. Germline values: CDR1 SGHKS, CDR2 YYEKEE (reference sequence). V dropped 0 bases and J dropped 7 bases, with 13 bases sitting between them. The CDR3 here is CASSLEAGWFGELFF. CDR3 bases: TGTGCCAGCAGCTTGGAGGCAGGGTGGTTCGGGGAGCTGTTTTTT. The full variable domain, in which reference TRBV5-5 and TRBJ2-2 provide the parts outside the CDR3, is DAGVTQSPTHLIKTRGQQVTLRCSPISGHKSVSWYQQVLGQGPQFIFQYYEKEERGRGNFPDRFSARQFPNYSSELNVNALLLGDSALYLCASSLEAGWFGELFFGEGSRLTVL.

This rearrangement joins TRBV5-1 to TRBJ2-7; 9 positions match TRBD1. The length of the CDR3 is 15 residues. The trim removed 0 bases at V and 5 bases at J, leaving 6 bases unmatched. Germline values: CDR1 SGHRS, CDR2 YFSETQ. The DNA of the CDR3 is TGCGCCAGCAGCTTGGAAGGACAGGGGTGGAACGAGCAGTACTTC. Amino acids: CASSLEGQGWNEQYF.